The T cell receptor beta chain under discussion was sequenced for a study of identical twins. The CDR3 extends over 14 amino acids. V lost 2 bases to trimming and J lost 2 bases, with 9 bases between them. The germline V gene has CDR1 SGHAT and CDR2 FQNNGV. Template switching added a universal primer binding site, and final cDNA carried unique molecular identifiers. Each CDR3 protein gets one entry after TCRdb re-called the 5' RACE reads with MiXCR. Here the sample spans 450,000 or so distinct CDR3 sequences, around 15% being singletons. These same records also appear under a second study, on yellow fever vaccine responses in identical twins.

This sequence joins TRBV11-2 and TRBJ2-5; the D gene is possibly TRBD1 (6 bases). The TCR comes from a woman aged 18-30 years in good health. Sequenced input: CD4+ T cells sorted from blood. In nucleotides, the CDR3 is TGTGCCAGCAGCTTAAGGACAGCTCAAGAGACCCAGTACTTC. Encoded protein: CASSLRTAQETQYF.